The next 21 T cell receptor beta chains were all read from a single sample in a study of shared clonotypes between healthy human individuals. This table comes from immunoSEQ multiplex PCR, and its TCRdb copy is limited to in-frame clones, with some not included. Of 1,100,000 or so clones listed, around 82% were seen once; the top ten hold under 0.65%. The sequenced sample consisted of memory CD4+ T cells from PBMCs. Subset indicated: CD45RA-negative fraction. Every receptor here comes from a man younger than 30 in good health. Some clones in this sample may be carry-over from other donors' samples.

CDR3 DNA sequence: TGTGCCAGTACCGAGAGCCGGTTCTCCTACGAGCAGTACTTC. It translates to CASTESRFSYEQYF. This chain joins TRBV19 and TRBJ2-7; D ambiguous. Germline V CDR1 and CDR2: LNHDA, SQIVND (reference sequence). V dropped 7 bases and J dropped 0 bases, with 13 bases sitting between them. The CDR3 runs to 14 residues.

This clone was found a few times. V usage is TRBV2 and J usage is TRBJ2-7; 10 bases match TRBD2. Germline V CDR1 and CDR2: SNHLY, FYNNEI. V lost 3 bases, J lost 2 bases, and 7 bases stayed unmatched. There are 16 residues in the CDR3. The CDR3 bases are TGTGCCAGCAGTGATTTTGCTAGCGGGAGTACCTACGAGCAGTACTTC. This sequence encodes CASSDFASGSTYEQYF.

This chain links TRBV27 with TRBJ2-1; 9 bases are shared with TRBD2. Germline CDR1 is MNHEY and CDR2 is SMNVEV (reference sequence). V lost 2 bases to trimming and J lost 12 bases; unmatched junction nucleotides: 8. The CDR3 is made up of 14 amino acids. The DNA for the CDR3 is TGTGCCAGCAGTTTACTCTCCAGCGGGAGGTCGCAGTTCTTC. This encodes CASSLLSSGRSQFF.

The CDR3 spells CASSPRQSSGANVLTF. Here the CDR3 DNA reads TGTGCCAGCAGCCCTCGACAGAGCTCTGGGGCCAACGTCCTGACTTTC. V usage is TRBV5-8 and J usage is TRBJ2-6, with TRBD1 as a possible D gene (5 bases). Per the germline V gene, CDR1 is SGHTS and CDR2 is YDEGEE. V lost 4 bases to trimming and J lost 0 bases, with 11 bases between them. There are 16 residues in the CDR3. Full variable domain (missing parts from reference TRBV5-8 and TRBJ2-6): EAGVTQSPTHLIKTRGQQATLRCSPISGHTSVYWYQQALGLGLQFLLWYDEGEERNRGNFPPRFSGRQFPNYSSELNVNALELEDSALYLCASSPRQSSGANVLTFGAGSRLTVL.

Many counts were recorded for this clone. The chain has TRBV18 and TRBJ1-3, with a weak D call TRBD1 (6 bases). Trimming took 1 base from V and 2 from J, leaving 15 bases between them. This CDR3 is 17 amino acids long. Germline CDR1 is KGHSH and CDR2 is LQKENI. The CDR3 sequence is CASSPREFTGTGNTIYF. In nucleotides, the CDR3 is TGTGCCAGCTCACCACGGGAGTTTACAGGGACTGGAAACACCATATATTTT.

The chain links TRBV5-1 to TRBJ2-5; D is perhaps TRBD1 (5 bases). CDR1 and CDR2 (germline): SGHRS, YFSETQ. This CDR3 is 15 amino acids long. V was trimmed by 6 bases and J by 1 base, leaving 16 bases between them. In nucleotides, the CDR3 is TGCGCCAGCACCGACCCTCGGACACCCCAAGAGACCCAGTACTTC. This translates into CASTDPRTPQETQYF.

V is TRBV6-5 and J is TRBJ1-1; tentatively, D is TRBD1 (5 bases). Trimming took off 0 bases at V and 10 bases at J, with 12 bases between the two ends. The CDR3 is made up of 13 amino acids. Germline V lookup: CDR1 MNHEY, CDR2 SVGAGI. CDR3 in amino acids: CASSYSAGAAAFF. As DNA, the CDR3 is TGTGCCAGCAGTTACTCGGCCGGGGCAGCAGCTTTCTTT.

The chain recombines TRBV28 with TRBJ2-3; D might be TRBD1 or TRBD2, each matching 5 bases. The CDR3 covers 15 residues. V lost 3 bases and J lost 4, with 14 bases in between. The germline gives CDR1 MDHEN, CDR2 SYDVKM. The CDR3 sequence: CASSLRGPTSDTQYF. CDR3 DNA sequence: TGTGCCAGCAGTTTGAGGGGACCCACTTCAGATACGCAGTATTTT.

A single count supports this clone. The V call is TRBV20-1, the J call TRBJ2-1; D unclear. Deletions cut 6 bases from V and 7 bases from J, with 7 bases between. Per the germline V gene, CDR1 is DFQATT and CDR2 is SNEGSKA (reference sequence). The CDR3 length is 10 residues. CDR3 amino acids: CSALNNEQFF. The CDR3 coding sequence is TGCAGTGCCCTAAATAATGAGCAGTTCTTC.

With regard to this clone: The same CDR3 can be traced to other DNA sequences in this sample. The V gene is TRBV5-6, the J gene TRBJ2-2; D unclear. The CDR3 length is 12 residues. Germline CDR1 and CDR2: SGHDT and YYEEEE. Between the trimmed V and J ends, which lost 4 bases and 3 bases, there was a span of 4 bases. CDR3 DNA: TGTGCCAGCAGCCTTGACACCGGGGAGCTGTTTTTT. It encodes CASSLDTGELFF.

The CDR3 spells CASSLAGWTDSYEQYF. CDR3 DNA: TGCGCCAGCAGCTTGGCGGGATGGACAGACTCCTACGAGCAGTACTTC. V usage is TRBV5-1 and J usage is TRBJ2-7, with a possible D match to TRBD1 (6 bases). Per the germline V gene, CDR1 is SGHRS and CDR2 is YFSETQ. The CDR3 is 16 amino acids. V was pared by 0 bases and J by 0 bases, with 13 bases between.

The J gene is TRBJ1-4, the V gene TRBV11-2; 7 positions agree with TRBD1. The ends lost 8 bases at V and 4 bases at J; junction bases unmatched: 7. Germline V lookup: CDR1 SGHAT, CDR2 FQNNGV. The CDR3 covers 14 residues. CDR3 region: CASGTGADNEKLFF. CDR3 nucleotide sequence: TGTGCCAGCGGCACAGGGGCGGATAATGAAAAACTGTTTTTT.

The chain recombines TRBV5-1 with TRBJ2-3; D is possibly TRBD2 (6 bases). Germline CDR1 is SGHRS and CDR2 is YFSETQ. There are 18 residues in the CDR3. Trimming pared 0 bases from V and 0 bases from J, leaving 17 bases between. Written as DNA, the CDR3 is TGCGCCAGCAGCTTGGGGGCCCTTAGCGGAGCTAGCACAGATACGCAGTATTTT. Its protein product is CASSLGALSGASTDTQYF.

The chain carries TRBV19 and TRBJ1-2, with D maybe TRBD1 (6 bases). V was shortened by 5 bases and J by 6 bases, with 13 bases between the two germline ends. CDR1 is LNHDA and CDR2 is SQIVND in the germline V gene (reference sequence). The CDR3 loop spans 13 amino acids. The CDR3 bases are TGTGCCAGTAGTGATAATTACAGGGATGGCTACACCTTC. Its protein product is CASSDNYRDGYTF.

This chain connects TRBV6-5 to TRBJ1-1; D ambiguous. Trimming stripped 7 bases from V and 8 bases from J, with 11 bases between. Germline V gene lookup returns CDR1 MNHEY and CDR2 SVGAGI. CDR3 length: 11 residues. The DNA of the CDR3 is TGTGCCAGCACCTACATTGGCGAAGCTTTCTTT. It encodes CASTYIGEAFF.

V is TRBV7-9 and J is TRBJ1-3; D might be TRBD1 (5 bases). Germline CDR1 is SEHNR and CDR2 is FQNEAQ (reference sequence). The length of the CDR3 is 17 residues. Between the trimmed V and J ends, which lost 1 base and 4 bases, there was a span of 17 bases. The CDR3 nucleotides are TGTGCCAGCAGCTTAGTTCTGAGGGGAGAAAACGGAAACACCATATATTTT. It specifies CASSLVLRGENGNTIYF.

The rearrangement links TRBV28 to TRBJ2-1, with 9 bases fitting TRBD2. The CDR3 consists of 15 residues. Trimming took 4 bases from V and 5 from J; bases not matched to a gene: 6. Germline V CDR1 and CDR2: MDHEN, SYDVKM. The CDR3 protein is CASSWAGGPDNEQFF. CDR3 nucleotide sequence: TGTGCCAGCAGTTGGGCGGGAGGGCCGGACAATGAGCAGTTCTTC. The full variable domain, completed using reference TRBV28 and TRBJ2-1, is DVKVTQSSRYLVKRTGEKVFLECVQDMDHENMFWYRQDPGLGLRLIYFSYDVKMKEKGDIPEGYSVSREKKERFSLILESASTNQTSMYLCASSWAGGPDNEQFFGPGTRLTVL.

The chain combines TRBV5-4 with TRBJ2-7; 9 bases match TRBD2. The CDR3 extends over 14 amino acids. The trim removed 2 bases at V and 3 bases at J, leaving 3 bases unmatched. In germline, CDR1 is SGHNT, CDR2 YYREEE (reference sequence). CDR3 sequence (DNA): TGTGCCAGCAGCTTAGCGGGAGGAAACTACGAGCAGTACTTC. It is translated as CASSLAGGNYEQYF. The full variable domain, in which reference TRBV5-4 and TRBJ2-7 provide the parts outside the CDR3, is ETGVTQSPTHLIKTRGQQVTLRCSSQSGHNTVSWYQQALGQGPQFIFQYYREEENGRGNFPPRFSGLQFPNYSSELNVNALELDDSALYLCASSLAGGNYEQYFGPGTRLTVT.

The rearrangement joins TRBV5-1 to TRBJ2-1; 8 bases are a match to TRBD2. The CDR3 length is 17 residues. Germline CDR1 is SGHRS and CDR2 is YFSETQ. V was pared by 4 bases and J by 7 bases, with 16 bases of the junction left unmatched. CDR3 coding DNA: TGCGCCAGCAGCCTCCTACCACAACCAGCGGGGGCTAATGAGCAGTTCTTC. Translating gives CASSLLPQPAGANEQFF.

A word on this clone: Other DNA sequences from this sample encode an identical CDR3 as well. The chain recombines TRBV7-9 with TRBJ1-4; possibly TRBD1 for D (5 bases). The CDR3 totals 15 residues. V lost 5 bases, J lost 2 bases, and 12 bases lay in between. Germline V gene sequence: CDR1 SEHNR, CDR2 FQNEAQ (reference sequence). The CDR3 loop reads CASSPPGRTNEKLFF. The CDR3 coding sequence is TGTGCCAGCAGCCCCCCGGGGCGGACTAATGAAAAACTGTTTTTT. The whole variable domain, remainder taken from reference TRBV7-9 and TRBJ1-4, is DTGVSQNPRHKITKRGQNVTFRCDPISEHNRLYWYRQTLGQGPEFLTYFQNEAQLEKSRLLSDRFSAERPKGSFSTLEIQRTEQGDSAMYLCASSPPGRTNEKLFFGSGTQLSVL.

V gene TRBV29-1 combines with J gene TRBJ2-7; 10 positions agree with TRBD1. The J segment lost 5 bases and the V segment lost 3 bases, leaving 4 bases of the junction unmatched. The CDR3 is 13 residues long. The germline CDR1 and CDR2 sequences are SQVTM and ANQGSEA. CDR3 DNA: TGCAGCGTTGACCAAGGACAGGGGGACGAGCAGTACTTC. This encodes CSVDQGQGDEQYF.